This T cell receptor (beta chain) emerged from a study of T cell responses to AZD1222 COVID-19 vaccine (dated by TCRdb to 2020 to 2022). As for the study more broadly: TCR sequencing was performed for roughly 250 trial participants, of whom about 200 were given two doses of AZD1222 and some 26 were given two doses of MenACWY control vaccine. Trial participants were enrolled into age subgroups of 18-55, 56-69 and 70-plus years, which contained approximately 150, 28 and 58 TCR-sequenced participants, respectively.

With respect to this clone: The clone's antigen remains unknown. Per-nucleotide qualities are absent, and no much larger clonotype sits a single base away. Other DNA sequences in this specimen translate into the identical CDR3.

The investigation overall reported the following: Conclusions about previously exposed vaccinees are limited because only a handful of AZD1222 recipients were SARS-CoV-2 seropositive at baseline. Because no day 14 peak-response samples were available, the repertoires could be characterized only after the peak T cell response. Reportedly, close to half of the unique spike-specific TCRs recognized epitopes lying outside the regions that are mutated in the B.1.351 and B.1.1.7 variants. Most participants were white British and females outnumbered males, and the authors suggested that clonal diversity may have been underestimated. After two AZD1222 doses, both the breadth and the depth of spike-specific TCRs were significantly higher than at day 0 and than in MenACWY recipients. CD4 TCRs associated with the vaccine covered the entire spike protein, and the dominant responses were in regions 160-218 and 743-854. In the small 56-69-year group, the increase in depth fell short of significance, most likely because of low power.

The V end loses 4 bases and the J end loses 2 bases, and a stretch of 3 bases separates them. The CDR3 spans 11 residues, from the cysteine through the phenylalanine. Just the 33-base CDR3 DNA is kept, in frame starting at base 1. The CDR1 and CDR2 encoded by the germline V gene (reference sequence) are SEHNR and FQNEAQ. The CDR3 regions of human TCRbeta chains were subjected to immunosequencing. Per the authors' processing: TCRs in the repertoires were matched against a reference library of SARS-CoV-2-specific TCRs that had been generated with the MIRA antigen-specificity platform. Breadth was defined as the fraction of unique TCRs that were SARS-CoV-2-associated. Depth was defined as the fraction of total T cells that were SARS-CoV-2-associated. Each spike-specific TCR was assigned to its reactive spike region and to a CD4 or CD8 class using the MIRA data. Log10-transformed breadth and depth values were compared by one-way ANOVA with Sidak's multiple comparisons tests. As stored in TCRdb, this immuneACCESS dataset retains in-frame rearrangements with V and J assigned. A fraction of the clones does not appear; measured against another copy, unresolved V genes explain less than half of the discrepancy, and the remainder lacks a known reason. The V and J calls and clone size were taken over from that table, and D and trimming were inferred from the DNA. Within this sample are some 280,000 clones, with approximately 94% of them counted one time only. The ten largest clones represent 0.5% to 0.7% of the sample.

According to the study, the label for this sample's time point signals: about 28 days (+/-7) after the second vaccine dose. AZD1222 recipients with second doses at about 4 weeks or about 12 weeks were pooled, because spike-specific TCR depth and breadth did not differ between schedules. Vaccinee samples came from UK trials COV001 and COV002, including a single-blind randomized controlled phase 2/3 trial of AZD1222 (ChAdOx1 nCoV-19) in healthy adults. Trial participant PBMC samples were collected at day 0 and day 28 after the second dose for TCRbeta chain sequencing. The material sequenced was peripheral blood, taken 28 days after the second AZD1222 dose. This sequence was found in an adult who received the AZD1222 COVID-19 vaccine. This chain joins TRBV7-9 to TRBJ2-7, with the identity of the D gene unclear. The DNA sequence follows: TGTGCCAGCAGCTCCACCTACGAGCAGTACTTC. This translates into CASSSTYEQYF.